This entry describes one T cell receptor beta chain. Germline CDR1 WSHSY, CDR2 SAAADI. The CDR3 consists of 12 residues. V was shortened by 3 bases and J by 6 bases, with 8 bases between the two germline ends. The record originates from a study of shared clonotypes between healthy human individuals. This table comes from immunoSEQ multiplex PCR, and its TCRdb copy is limited to in-frame clones, with some not included. The sample lists about 2,200,000 clones, about 93% occurring once. CD45RO-negative, CCR7-selected cells formed the naive CD8 fraction, which excluded terminally differentiated effector memory CD45RA+ cells.

This TCR came from a man younger than 35 in good health. Some clones in this sample may be carry-over from other donors' samples. The source material was naive CD8+ T cells from PBMCs. The rearrangement uses TRBV10-2 and TRBJ1-1; the D gene is possibly TRBD1 (5 bases). The CDR3: CASSDLQAEAFF. The CDR3 region has the DNA TGCGCCAGCAGTGATCTACAGGCTGAAGCTTTCTTT.